The 26 T cell receptor beta chains in this list originate from one sample, sequenced in a study of patients and donors after allogeneic stem cell transplantation. TCRdb used MiXCR to reprocess the RT-PCR reads, holding one entry per CDR3 protein. Here the sample spans about a million distinct CDR3 sequences, about 20% being singletons. Sequenced material: blood, either unsorted or a sorted T cell fraction (not recorded which). These receptors all stem from a human donor who was either an allogeneic HSCT recipient or a stem cell or donor lymphocyte infusion donor (not recorded which). It is not recorded whose cells these are; they may come from a transplant donor.

This chain links TRBV6-5 with TRBJ2-3, with D unresolved. Germline V CDR1 and CDR2: MNHEY, SVGAGI. The CDR3 length is 15 residues. Trimming removed 2 bases from V and 2 bases from J, with 11 bases in between. CDR3 residues: CASSYGSGNTDTQYF. CDR3 DNA: TGTGCCAGCAGTTACGGATCCGGCAACACAGATACGCAGTATTTT.

This clonotype was counted a few times. The V gene is TRBV25-1, the J gene TRBJ1-2; D is possibly TRBD1 (6 bases). V lost 5 bases, J lost 3 bases, and 13 bases lay in between. The CDR3 sequence is 14 residues long. Germline CDR1 is MGHDK and CDR2 is SYGVNS. This chain's CDR3 is CASSWAGEYYGYTF. The CDR3 region has the DNA TGTGCCAGCAGTTGGGCAGGGGAGTACTATGGCTACACCTTC.

The genes are TRBV6-1 and TRBJ2-5; 11 positions match TRBD1. Per germline, CDR1 MNHNS and CDR2 SASEGT. This CDR3 has 16 amino acids. Losses at the gene ends were 2 bases for V and 5 bases for J; bases not matched to a gene: 7. CDR3 DNA: TGTGCCAGCAGTGAAATAGGACAGGGGGCTGGGGAGACCCAGTACTTC. It translates to CASSEIGQGAGETQYF.

This rearrangement joins TRBV9 to TRBJ2-1, with 11 bases aligning to TRBD1. CDR1 and CDR2 (germline): SGDLS, YYNGEE. After removal of 5 bases from V and 5 bases from J, the junction contained 6 bases not matched to a gene. The CDR3 contains 15 residues. CDR3 loop: CASRHRDRGDNEQFF. The CDR3 nucleotides are TGTGCCAGCAGGCACCGGGACAGGGGGGACAATGAGCAGTTCTTC. Complete variable domain (other parts from reference TRBV9 and TRBJ2-1): DSGVTQTPKHLITATGQRVTLRCSPRSGDLSVYWYQQSLDQGLQFLIQYYNGEERAKGNILERFSAQQFPDLHSELNLSSLELGDSALYFCASRHRDRGDNEQFFGPGTRLTVL.

The CDR3 here is CASSYRTGNEKLFF. The CDR3 coding sequence is TGTGCCAGCAGTTACAGGACAGGGAACGAAAAACTGTTTTTT. The chain is built from TRBV3-1 and TRBJ1-4; TRBD1 matches 8 bases. J lost 8 bases, V lost 6 bases, and 8 bases had no gene match. Germline CDR1 is LGHDT and CDR2 is YNNKEL (reference sequence). The CDR3 sequence is 14 residues long.

This clonotype has a handful of counts. The rearrangement uses TRBV25-1 and TRBJ1-1; tentative D call: TRBD1 (5 bases). V was cut by 2 bases and J by 4 bases, with 8 bases left in between. Per the germline V gene, CDR1 is MGHDK and CDR2 is SYGVNS. The CDR3 is made up of 13 amino acids. The CDR3 is CASSEPGGTEAFF. DNA for the CDR3: TGTGCCAGCAGTGAACCTGGGGGCACTGAAGCTTTCTTT. The whole variable domain, filled in from reference TRBV25-1 and TRBJ1-1, reads EADIYQTPRYLVIGTGKKITLECSQTMGHDKMYWYQQDPGMELHLIHYSYGVNSTEKGDLSSESTVSRIRTEHFPLTLESARPSHTSQYLCASSEPGGTEAFFGQGTRLTVV.

There are a few counts of this clonotype. The J gene is TRBJ1-2, the V gene TRBV6-1; no clear D. This CDR3 has 16 amino acids. The germline CDR1 and CDR2 sequences are MNHNS and SASEGT. Trimming cost V 7 bases and J 8 bases, with 26 bases left between them. The CDR3 bases are TGTGCCAGCACGACCACAGCCCTCACGGGTCGGGAAGGCTACACCTTC. Translated: CASTTTALTGREGYTF.

This clonotype turned up a few times. The chain carries TRBV24-1 and TRBJ1-2; a possible D gene is TRBD1 (6 bases). Germline V lookup: CDR1 KGHDR, CDR2 SFDVKD. Deletions cut 3 bases from V and 4 bases from J, with 11 bases between. The CDR3 sequence is 14 residues long. Here the CDR3 DNA reads TGTGCCACCAGTGATGGGGGGGCAGTCTATGGCTACACCTTC. The encoded protein is CATSDGGAVYGYTF.

This clonotype was observed a handful of times. The V gene is TRBV18, the J gene TRBJ1-5; 10 bases map to TRBD1. Germline V gene sequence: CDR1 KGHSH, CDR2 LQKENI. The CDR3 has 13 residues. The junction had 7 bases not matched to a gene; V was cut back by 6 bases and J by 11 bases. The CDR3, as DNA: TGTGCCAGCTCGCGGACAGGGGGTAAGACCCAGCATTTT. The encoded protein is CASSRTGGKTQHF.

There are a few counts of this clonotype. The chain employs TRBV2 and TRBJ1-2, with D hard to call. V was clipped by 5 bases and J by 6 bases, with 4 bases between them. The germline V gene has CDR1 SNHLY and CDR2 FYNNEI. The CDR3 contains 10 residues. CDR3 sequence: CASSIDGYTF. CDR3 DNA sequence: TGTGCCAGCAGTATAGATGGCTACACCTTC.

This clonotype has a handful of counts. The chain combines TRBV20-1 with TRBJ2-7; 7 bases agree with TRBD1. CDR1 and CDR2 (germline): DFQATT, SNEGSKA (reference sequence). CDR3 length equals 13 residues. With 5 bases clipped from V and 7 bases from J, the junction kept 11 bases outside the gene matches. The DNA for the CDR3 is TGCAGTGCTGAGTCGGACAGGCCGCGGGAGCAGTACTTC. Protein: CSAESDRPREQYF.

This clonotype has more than one count but fewer than ten. V is TRBV29-1 and J is TRBJ2-3; no clear D. Between the trimmed V and J ends, which lost 6 bases and 4 bases, there was a span of 14 bases. Germline loops: CDR1 SQVTM, CDR2 ANQGSEA. The CDR3 has 13 amino acids. Here the CDR3 reads CSVRPLLADTQYF. CDR3 sequence (DNA): TGCAGCGTCCGACCCTTATTAGCAGATACGCAGTATTTT.

This sequence joins TRBV27 and TRBJ2-7, with D possibly matching TRBD2 (5 bases). The CDR3 has 14 residues. Germline values: CDR1 MNHEY, CDR2 SMNVEV (reference sequence). V dropped 1 base and J dropped 6 bases, with 13 bases sitting between them. The CDR3 loop reads CASSLWGSSSEQYF. The DNA of the CDR3 is TGTGCCAGCAGTTTATGGGGTTCTAGCTCCGAGCAGTACTTC.

The chain links TRBV29-1 to TRBJ2-3; 7 bases match TRBD1. Germline loops: CDR1 SQVTM, CDR2 ANQGSEA. The CDR3 consists of 15 residues. Trimming took 5 bases from V and 0 from J; bases not matched to a gene: 8. The CDR3 spells CSVPLRGQSTDTQYF. The CDR3, as DNA: TGCAGCGTTCCGCTTAGGGGGCAGAGCACAGATACGCAGTATTTT.

This sequence joins TRBV7-2 and TRBJ2-3; D is unresolved. Trimming removed 5 bases at V and 2 bases at J, with 14 bases between. Germline V gene data show CDR1 as SGHTA and CDR2 as FQGNSA. This CDR3 is 15 amino acids long. For the CDR3, the DNA is TGTGCCAGCAGCCACATTTCGTTACCCACAGATACGCAGTATTTT. This gives the protein CASSHISLPTDTQYF.

The rearrangement joins TRBV12-5 to TRBJ2-7; D is ambiguous. V shed 2 bases and J shed 11 bases, with 19 bases lying between them. The CDR3 runs 14 residues. The germline gives CDR1 LGHNT, CDR2 FRNRAP. The CDR3 nucleotides read TGTGCTAGTGGTTTGTCCCCGCCTCCGTCTGAGGAGTACTTC. Encoded protein: CASGLSPPPSEEYF.

The genes are TRBV3-1 and TRBJ2-2; the D is unclear. The CDR3 sequence is 16 residues long. V dropped 2 bases and J dropped 10 bases, with 20 bases sitting between them. Germline V gene sequence: CDR1 LGHDT, CDR2 YNNKEL (reference sequence). DNA of the CDR3: TGTGCCAGCAGCCAAAGGTCTGGGTCTGGCACCAAGGAGCTGTTTTTT. Encoded protein: CASSQRSGSGTKELFF. Full variable domain (missing parts from reference TRBV3-1 and TRBJ2-2): DTAVSQTPKYLVTQMGNDKSIKCEQNLGHDTMYWYKQDSKKFLKIMFSYNNKELIINETVPNRFSPKSPDKAHLNLHINSLELGDSAVYFCASSQRSGSGTKELFFGEGSRLTVL.

This clonotype showed up just a few times. This sequence joins TRBV5-1 and TRBJ2-1, with 11 bases identical to TRBD2. V shed 3 bases, J shed 6 bases, and the junction held 5 bases outside the gene matches. The germline CDR1 and CDR2 sequences are SGHRS and YFSETQ. There are 15 residues in the CDR3. Here the CDR3 reads CASSSWGLAANEQFF. The CDR3, as DNA: TGCGCCAGCAGCTCCTGGGGACTAGCGGCCAATGAGCAGTTCTTC.

This clonotype was seen only a few times. This chain uses TRBV12-3 or TRBV12-4 with TRBJ1-5; 9 nucleotides line up with TRBD1. V lost 5 bases and J lost 3; bases outside the gene matches: 5. The CDR3 loop spans 15 amino acids. For the CDR3, the DNA is TGTGCCAGCAGTACCGGGACAGGGTTCAATCAGCCCCAGCATTTT. Its protein product is CASSTGTGFNQPQHF.

The chain carries TRBV20-1 and TRBJ2-3; 9 bases match TRBD1. CDR3 size: 15 residues. Germline V lookup: CDR1 DFQATT, CDR2 SNEGSKA (reference sequence). V was pared by 6 bases and J by 3 bases, with 10 bases of the junction left unmatched. The CDR3 DNA reads TGCAGTGCGGCGGACAGGGGAAAAAGGACAGATACGCAGTATTTT. It translates to CSAADRGKRTDTQYF.

This clonotype was picked up a small number of times. V and J are TRBV11-2 and TRBJ2-7, with 12 bases matching TRBD2. V shed 6 bases and J 3 bases; nucleotides not matched to a gene: 9. The V gene's germline CDR1 is SGHAT and CDR2 FQNNGV. The CDR3 contains 16 residues. The CDR3 nucleotides are TGTGCCAGCAGACTAGCGGGAGGTGTAACGGGCTACGAGCAGTACTTC. Residues: CASRLAGGVTGYEQYF. The whole variable domain, remainder taken from reference TRBV11-2 and TRBJ2-7, is EAGVAQSPRYKIIEKRQSVAFWCNPISGHATLYWYQQILGQGPKLLIQFQNNGVVDDSQLPKDRFSAERLKGVDSTLKIQPAKLEDSAVYLCASRLAGGVTGYEQYFGPGTRLTVT.

The sample holds a few counts of this clonotype. V usage is TRBV2 and J usage is TRBJ1-5; 9 nucleotides match TRBD1. This CDR3 has 15 residues. Losses at the gene ends were 8 bases for V and 0 bases for J; bases not matched to a gene: 5. Germline V gene sequence: CDR1 SNHLY, CDR2 FYNNEI. The CDR3 bases are TGTGCCAGCCACCGGGACAGGGTTAGCAATCAGCCCCAGCATTTT. It yields the protein CASHRDRVSNQPQHF.

The rearrangement links TRBV5-1 to TRBJ2-7, with D possibly TRBD1 on 5 matching bases. This CDR3 region has 14 residues. Between the trimmed V and J ends, which lost 0 bases and 1 base, there was a span of 8 bases. The V gene's germline CDR1 is SGHRS and CDR2 YFSETQ. Here the CDR3 reads CASSLDSGSYEQYF. CDR3 DNA sequence: TGCGCCAGCAGCTTGGACTCAGGGTCCTACGAGCAGTACTTC.

This clonotype was picked up a small number of times. The chain is built from TRBV10-3 and TRBJ2-5, with TRBD2 identical over 7 bases. Trimming cost V 6 bases and J 2 bases; bases outside gene matches: 6. Germline V gene lookup returns CDR1 ENHRY and CDR2 SYGVKD. This CDR3 comprises 14 residues. The CDR3 spells CAIRASGIQETQYF. In DNA, the CDR3 is TGTGCCATCAGGGCTAGCGGAATTCAAGAGACCCAGTACTTC.

V gene TRBV20-1 combines with J gene TRBJ2-5, with TRBD1 matching 7 bases. Germline V gene lookup returns CDR1 DFQATT and CDR2 SNEGSKA (reference sequence). V shed 0 bases, J shed 5 bases, and the junction held 9 bases outside the gene matches. The CDR3 runs 15 residues. CDR3 sequence reads: CSARDPRGPEETQYF. CDR3 in DNA: TGCAGTGCTAGAGATCCAAGGGGGCCGGAGGAGACCCAGTACTTC.

The CDR3 loop is CASSLAPGHLYGYTF. The CDR3 DNA sequence: TGCGCCAGCAGCCTCGCTCCGGGACACCTCTATGGCTACACCTTC. V usage is TRBV4-3 and J usage is TRBJ1-2; perhaps TRBD1 as D (6 bases). Germline CDR1 and CDR2: LGHNA and YSLEER. Deletions cut 4 bases from V and 4 bases from J, with 16 bases between. CDR3 size: 15 residues.